This T cell receptor (beta chain) was sequenced in a study of shared clonotypes between healthy human individuals. Study-wide results and limits: Shared clonotypes: about 4.6% naive CD4, 3% to 3.5% naive CD8, about 2.5% memory CD4, 0.4% memory CD8.

Donors comprised only Caucasian adults living in Nashville, Tennessee. Memory CD4+ cells were the fraction left after CD45RA+ naive selection. Profiled with immunoSEQ multiplex PCR; TCRdb holds only in-frame clones, not every one. The sample has roughly 1.4 million clones; approximately 98.5% are singletons. A word on this clone: Its specificity is not known.

The source is a man aged 25 to 40 in good health. The material sequenced was naive CD4+ T cells sorted from blood. Subset noted: CD45RA+ positively selected.

CDR3 residues: CASKFISSGFQETQYF. For the CDR3, the DNA is TGTGCCAGCAAGTTTATTTCCAGCGGGTTCCAAGAGACCCAGTACTTC. The chain has TRBV27 and TRBJ2-5; possibly TRBD2 for D (6 bases). Trimming cost V 7 bases and J 1 base, with 19 bases left between them. The germline gives CDR1 MNHEY, CDR2 SMNVEV (reference sequence). The CDR3 runs 16 residues.